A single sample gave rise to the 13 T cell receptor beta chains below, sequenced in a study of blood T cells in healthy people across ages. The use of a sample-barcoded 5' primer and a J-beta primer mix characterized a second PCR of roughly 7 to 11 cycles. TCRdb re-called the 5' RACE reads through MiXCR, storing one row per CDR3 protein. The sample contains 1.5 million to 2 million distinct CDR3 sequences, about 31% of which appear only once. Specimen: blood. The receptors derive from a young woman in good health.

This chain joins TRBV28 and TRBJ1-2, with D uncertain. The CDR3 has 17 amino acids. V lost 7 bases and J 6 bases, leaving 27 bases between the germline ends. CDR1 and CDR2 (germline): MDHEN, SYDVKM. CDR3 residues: CASNKLADAIPTHGYTF. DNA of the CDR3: TGTGCCAGCAACAAACTCGCGGACGCCATCCCTACCCATGGCTACACCTTC.

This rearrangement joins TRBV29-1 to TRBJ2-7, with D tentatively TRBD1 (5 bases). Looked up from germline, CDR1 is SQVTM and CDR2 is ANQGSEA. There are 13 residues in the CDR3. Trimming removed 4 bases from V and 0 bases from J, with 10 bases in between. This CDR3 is CSVAQGNSYEQYF. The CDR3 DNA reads TGCAGCGTTGCCCAGGGCAACTCCTACGAGCAGTACTTC.

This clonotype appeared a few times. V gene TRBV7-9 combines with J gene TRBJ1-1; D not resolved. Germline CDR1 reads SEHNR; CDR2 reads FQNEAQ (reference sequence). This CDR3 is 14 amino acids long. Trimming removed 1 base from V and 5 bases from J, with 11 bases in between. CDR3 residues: CASSLVGLGTEAFF. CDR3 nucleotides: TGTGCCAGCAGCTTAGTCGGTTTGGGGACTGAAGCTTTCTTT.

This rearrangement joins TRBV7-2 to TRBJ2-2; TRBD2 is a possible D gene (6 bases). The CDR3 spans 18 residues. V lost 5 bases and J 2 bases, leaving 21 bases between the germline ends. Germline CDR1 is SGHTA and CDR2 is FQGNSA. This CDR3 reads CASSEWGTPGPNTGELFF. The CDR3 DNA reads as TGTGCCAGCAGCGAGTGGGGGACTCCGGGGCCTAACACCGGGGAGCTGTTTTTT. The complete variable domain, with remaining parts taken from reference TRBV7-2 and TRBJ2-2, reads GAGVSQSPSNKVTEKGKDVELRCDPISGHTALYWYRQSLGQGLEFLIYFQGNSAPDKSGLPSDRFSAERTGGSVSTLTIQRTQQEDSAVYLCASSEWGTPGPNTGELFFGEGSRLTVL.

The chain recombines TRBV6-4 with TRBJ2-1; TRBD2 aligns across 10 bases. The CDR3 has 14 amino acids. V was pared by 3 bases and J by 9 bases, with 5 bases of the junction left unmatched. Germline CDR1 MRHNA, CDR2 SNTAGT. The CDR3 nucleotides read TGTGCCAGCAGTGAACTAGCGGGAATAGGTGAGCAGTTCTTC. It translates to CASSELAGIGEQFF.

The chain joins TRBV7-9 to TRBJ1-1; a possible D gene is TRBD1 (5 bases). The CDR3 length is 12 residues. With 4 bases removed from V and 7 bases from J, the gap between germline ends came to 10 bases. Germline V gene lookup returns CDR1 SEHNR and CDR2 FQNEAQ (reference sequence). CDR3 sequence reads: CASSWAGGEAFF. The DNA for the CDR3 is TGTGCCAGCAGCTGGGCCGGGGGTGAAGCTTTCTTT. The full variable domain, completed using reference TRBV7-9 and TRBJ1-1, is DTGVSQNPRHKITKRGQNVTFRCDPISEHNRLYWYRQTLGQGPEFLTYFQNEAQLEKSRLLSDRFSAERPKGSFSTLEIQRTEQGDSAMYLCASSWAGGEAFFGQGTRLTVV.

The CDR3 bases are TGCGCCAGCAGCCAAGACCCCGGGACAGGGAAAAATGAAAAACTGTTTTTT. This codes for CASSQDPGTGKNEKLFF. The rearrangement uses TRBV4-1 and TRBJ1-4; 9 bases line up with TRBD1. Germline V gives CDR1 MGHRA, CDR2 YSYEKL. V lost 0 bases, J lost 5 bases, and 7 bases stayed unmatched. The CDR3 contains 17 residues.

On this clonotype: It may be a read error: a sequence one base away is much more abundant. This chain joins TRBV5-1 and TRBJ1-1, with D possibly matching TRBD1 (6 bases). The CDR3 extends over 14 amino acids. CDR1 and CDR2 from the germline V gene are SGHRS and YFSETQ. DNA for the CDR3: TGCGCCAGCAGCTTTGCGGGGAGGGACACTGAAGTTTTCTTT. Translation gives CASSFAGRDTEVFF.

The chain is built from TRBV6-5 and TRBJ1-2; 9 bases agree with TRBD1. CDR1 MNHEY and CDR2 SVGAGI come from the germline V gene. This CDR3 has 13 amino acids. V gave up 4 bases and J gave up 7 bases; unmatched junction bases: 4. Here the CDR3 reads CASSSTGGIGYTF. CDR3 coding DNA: TGTGCCAGCAGTTCCACAGGGGGCATTGGCTACACCTTC.

The DNA for the CDR3 is TGTGCCAGCAGCCCCGGGACTAGCGTAATAAATGAGCAGTTCTTC. Protein: CASSPGTSVINEQFF. The chain recombines TRBV7-2 with TRBJ2-1, with 10 bases matching TRBD2. V lost 5 bases and J lost 7; bases outside the gene matches: 8. The CDR3 contains 15 residues. The germline V gene encodes CDR1 SGHTA and CDR2 FQGNSA.

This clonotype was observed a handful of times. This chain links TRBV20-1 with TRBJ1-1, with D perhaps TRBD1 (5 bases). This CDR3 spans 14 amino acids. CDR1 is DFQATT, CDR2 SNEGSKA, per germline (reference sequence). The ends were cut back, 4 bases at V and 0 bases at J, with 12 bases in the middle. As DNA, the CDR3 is TGCAGTGCTACGAACAGGCGGATGAACACTGAAGCTTTCTTT. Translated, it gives CSATNRRMNTEAFF.

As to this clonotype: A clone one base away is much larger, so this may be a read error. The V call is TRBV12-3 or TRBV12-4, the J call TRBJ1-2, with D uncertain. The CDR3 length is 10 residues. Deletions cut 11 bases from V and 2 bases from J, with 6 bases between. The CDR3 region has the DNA TGTGCCTGCTGGAACTATGGCTACACCTTC. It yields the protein CACWNYGYTF.

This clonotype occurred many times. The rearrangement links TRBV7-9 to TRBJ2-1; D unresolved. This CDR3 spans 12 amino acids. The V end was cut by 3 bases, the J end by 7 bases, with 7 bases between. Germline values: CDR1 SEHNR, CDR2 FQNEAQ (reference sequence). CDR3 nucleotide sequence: TGTGCCAGCAGCTTTGGCATAAATGAGCAGTTCTTC. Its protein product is CASSFGINEQFF.